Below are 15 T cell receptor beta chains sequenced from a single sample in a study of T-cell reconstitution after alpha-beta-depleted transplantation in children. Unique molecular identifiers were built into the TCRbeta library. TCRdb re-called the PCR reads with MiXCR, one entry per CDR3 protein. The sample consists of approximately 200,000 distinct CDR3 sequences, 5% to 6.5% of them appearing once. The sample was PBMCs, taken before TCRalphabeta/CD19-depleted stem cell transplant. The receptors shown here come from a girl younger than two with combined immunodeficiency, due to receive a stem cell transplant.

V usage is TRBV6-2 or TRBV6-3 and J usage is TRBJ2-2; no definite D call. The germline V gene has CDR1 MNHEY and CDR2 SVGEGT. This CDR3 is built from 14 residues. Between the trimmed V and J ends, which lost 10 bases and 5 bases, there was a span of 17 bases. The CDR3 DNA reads TGTGCCACCAGACCGATCCTCCTAACCGGGGAGCTGTTTTTT. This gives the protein CATRPILLTGELFF.

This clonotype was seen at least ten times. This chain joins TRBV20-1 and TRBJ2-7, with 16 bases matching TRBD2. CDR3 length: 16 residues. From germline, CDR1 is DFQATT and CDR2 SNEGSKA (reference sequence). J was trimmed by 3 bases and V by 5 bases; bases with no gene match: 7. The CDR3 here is CSAPTGTSGRVYEQYF. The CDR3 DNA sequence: TGCAGTGCTCCCACCGGGACTAGCGGGAGGGTCTACGAGCAGTACTTC.

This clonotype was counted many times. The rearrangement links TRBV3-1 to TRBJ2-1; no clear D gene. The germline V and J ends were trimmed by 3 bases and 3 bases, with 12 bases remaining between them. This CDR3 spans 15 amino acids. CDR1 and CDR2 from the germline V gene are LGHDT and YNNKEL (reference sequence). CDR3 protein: CASSQLLSNYNEQFF. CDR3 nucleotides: TGTGCCAGCAGCCAGCTTTTGTCTAACTACAATGAGCAGTTCTTC.

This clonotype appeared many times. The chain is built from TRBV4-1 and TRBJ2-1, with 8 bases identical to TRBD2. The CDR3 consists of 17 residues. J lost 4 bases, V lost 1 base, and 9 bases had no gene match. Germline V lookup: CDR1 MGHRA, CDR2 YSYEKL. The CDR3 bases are TGCGCCAGCAGCCAAGTCGGGAGCGGGAGAGTTTACAATGAGCAGTTCTTC. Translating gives CASSQVGSGRVYNEQFF.

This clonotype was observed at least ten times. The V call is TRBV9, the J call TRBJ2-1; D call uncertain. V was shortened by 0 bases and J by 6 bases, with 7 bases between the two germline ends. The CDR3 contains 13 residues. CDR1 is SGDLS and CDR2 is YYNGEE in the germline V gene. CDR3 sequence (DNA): TGTGCCAGCAGCGTAGGGGTTGTCAATGAGCAGTTCTTC. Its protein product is CASSVGVVNEQFF.

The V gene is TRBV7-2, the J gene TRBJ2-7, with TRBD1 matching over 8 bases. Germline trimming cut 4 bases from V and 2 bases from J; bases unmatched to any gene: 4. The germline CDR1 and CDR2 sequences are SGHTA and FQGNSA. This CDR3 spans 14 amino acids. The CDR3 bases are TGTGCCAGCAGCTCCCAGGGGGCGACCTACGAGCAGTACTTC. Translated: CASSSQGATYEQYF.

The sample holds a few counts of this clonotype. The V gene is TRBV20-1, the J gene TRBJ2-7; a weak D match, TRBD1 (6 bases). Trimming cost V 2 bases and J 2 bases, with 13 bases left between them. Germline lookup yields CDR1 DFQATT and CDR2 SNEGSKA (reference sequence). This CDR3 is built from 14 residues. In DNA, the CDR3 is TGCAGTGCTAGACCCCGGGACACCGCCTACGAGCAGTACTTC. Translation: CSARPRDTAYEQYF.

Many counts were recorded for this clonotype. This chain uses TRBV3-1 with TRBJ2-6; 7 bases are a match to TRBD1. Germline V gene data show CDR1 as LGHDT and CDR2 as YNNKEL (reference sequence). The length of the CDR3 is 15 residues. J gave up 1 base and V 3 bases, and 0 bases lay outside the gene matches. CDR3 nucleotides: TGTGCCAGCAGCCAGACAGGGTCTGGGGCCAACGTCCTGACTTTC. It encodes CASSQTGSGANVLTF.

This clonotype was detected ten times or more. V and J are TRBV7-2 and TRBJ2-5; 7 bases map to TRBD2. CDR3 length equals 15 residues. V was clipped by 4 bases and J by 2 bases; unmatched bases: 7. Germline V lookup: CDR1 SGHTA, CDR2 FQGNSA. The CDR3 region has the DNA TGTGCCAGCAGCTCCCGACTAGCCCCGCAAGAGACCCAGTACTTC. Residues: CASSSRLAPQETQYF.

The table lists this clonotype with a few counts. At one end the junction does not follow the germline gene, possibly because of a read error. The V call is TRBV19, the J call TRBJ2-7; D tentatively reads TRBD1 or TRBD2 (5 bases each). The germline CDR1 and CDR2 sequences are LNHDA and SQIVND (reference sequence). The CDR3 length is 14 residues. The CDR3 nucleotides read TGTGCCAGTAACCGGGACGGCGCCTCCGACGAGCAGTACTTC. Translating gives CASNRDGASDEQYF.

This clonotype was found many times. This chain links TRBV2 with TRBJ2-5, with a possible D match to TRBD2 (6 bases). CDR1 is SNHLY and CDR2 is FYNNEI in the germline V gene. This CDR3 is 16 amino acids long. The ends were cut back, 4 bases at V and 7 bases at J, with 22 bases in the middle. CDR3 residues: CASSGISSALGGTQYF. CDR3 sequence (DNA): TGTGCCAGCAGTGGGATATCTAGCGCCTTGGGCGGGACCCAGTACTTC.

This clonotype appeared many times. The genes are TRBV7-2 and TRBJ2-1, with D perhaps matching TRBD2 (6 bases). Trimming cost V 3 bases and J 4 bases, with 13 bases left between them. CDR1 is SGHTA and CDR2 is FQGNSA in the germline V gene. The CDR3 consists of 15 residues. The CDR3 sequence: CASSLSGRPYNEQFF. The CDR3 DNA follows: TGTGCCAGCAGCTTGTCAGGGAGGCCATACAATGAGCAGTTCTTC.

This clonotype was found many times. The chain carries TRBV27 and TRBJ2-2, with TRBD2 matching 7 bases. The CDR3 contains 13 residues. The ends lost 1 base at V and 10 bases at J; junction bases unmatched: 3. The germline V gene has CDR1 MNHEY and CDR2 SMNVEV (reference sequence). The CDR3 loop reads CASSLWEGEELFF. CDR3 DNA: TGTGCCAGCAGTTTATGGGAGGGAGAGGAGCTGTTTTTT.

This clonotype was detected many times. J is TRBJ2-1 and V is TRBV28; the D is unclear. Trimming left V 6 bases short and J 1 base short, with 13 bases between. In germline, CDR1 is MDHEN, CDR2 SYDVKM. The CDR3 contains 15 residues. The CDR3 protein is CASRRRAESYNEQFF. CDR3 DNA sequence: TGTGCCAGCAGACGCCGGGCGGAGTCCTACAATGAGCAGTTCTTC.

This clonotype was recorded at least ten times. In DNA form, the CDR3 reads TGCGCCAGCAGCTTGGTAGGGCAGGGGCCCTACGAGCAGTACTTC. It codes for CASSLVGQGPYEQYF. The chain uses TRBV5-1 and TRBJ2-7, with TRBD1 as a possible D gene (6 bases). The CDR3 contains 15 residues. Trimming stripped 0 bases from V and 2 bases from J, with 12 bases between. The germline CDR1 and CDR2 sequences are SGHRS and YFSETQ.